The source of this T cell receptor (beta chain) is a study of tumor and adjacent non-tumor tissue in lung cancer. Study-level background: Stage I to III disease affected about ten men and roughly 5 women aged roughly 30 to 80.

The template was RNA from unsorted bulk tissue. The normal lung tissue was taken more than 3 cm from the tumor edge. This clonotype showed up just once. What it binds is unknown. The junction differs from germline at one of its ends, possibly a read error. The CDR3 runs to 15 residues. Per germline, CDR1 SGHAT and CDR2 FQNNGV. The library came from three nested PCR rounds adapted from ARM-PCR protocols. Using its own MiXCR run on the multiplex PCR reads, TCRdb lists one record per CDR3 protein. This table has approximately 100,000 distinct CDR3 sequences, over 55% appearing once. Points from the study as a whole: Tumor repertoires had a smaller top 100 clone share than normal lung. Tumor TCR diversity, when higher, was linked to shorter survival.

The V call is TRBV11-2, the J call TRBJ2-7, with no clear D. The sequence was obtained from a man aged 30 to 45 with non-small cell lung cancer. Sequenced material: distant non-tumor lung tissue. CDR3: CASSLDRRRGHEQYF. The CDR3 DNA is TGTGCCAGTAGCTTAGATCGGAGACGCGGTCACGAGCAGTACTTC.